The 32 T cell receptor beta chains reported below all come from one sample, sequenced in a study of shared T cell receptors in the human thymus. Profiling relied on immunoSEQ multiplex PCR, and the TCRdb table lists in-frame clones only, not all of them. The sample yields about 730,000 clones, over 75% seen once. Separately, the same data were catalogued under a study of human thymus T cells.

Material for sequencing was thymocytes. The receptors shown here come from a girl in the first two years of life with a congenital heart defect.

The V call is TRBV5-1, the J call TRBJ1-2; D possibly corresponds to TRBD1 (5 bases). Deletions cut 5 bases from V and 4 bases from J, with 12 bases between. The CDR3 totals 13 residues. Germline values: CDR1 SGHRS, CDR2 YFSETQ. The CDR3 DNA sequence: TGCGCCAGCAGGACCCCTGACAGCTATGGCTACACCTTC. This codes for CASRTPDSYGYTF.

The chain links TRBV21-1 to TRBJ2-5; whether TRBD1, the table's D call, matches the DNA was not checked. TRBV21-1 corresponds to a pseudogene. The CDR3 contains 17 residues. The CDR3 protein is CASSATDRDPGQETQYF. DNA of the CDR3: TGTGCCAGCAGCGCGACGGACAGGGACCCAGGACAAGAGACCCAGTACTTC.

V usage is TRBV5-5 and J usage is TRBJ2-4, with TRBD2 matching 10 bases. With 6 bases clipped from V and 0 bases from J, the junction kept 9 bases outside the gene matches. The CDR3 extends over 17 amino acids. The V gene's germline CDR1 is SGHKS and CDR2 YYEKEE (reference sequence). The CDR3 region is CASMSLAGGLAKNIQYF. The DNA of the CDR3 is TGTGCCAGCATGTCCTTAGCGGGGGGTCTAGCCAAAAACATTCAGTACTTC.

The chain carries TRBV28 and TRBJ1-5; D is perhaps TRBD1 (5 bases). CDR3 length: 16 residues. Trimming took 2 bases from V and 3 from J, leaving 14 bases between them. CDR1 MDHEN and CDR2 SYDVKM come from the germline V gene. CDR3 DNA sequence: TGTGCCAGCAGTTTAAATCTTGGGGGGATCAATCAGCCCCAGCATTTT. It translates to CASSLNLGGINQPQHF.

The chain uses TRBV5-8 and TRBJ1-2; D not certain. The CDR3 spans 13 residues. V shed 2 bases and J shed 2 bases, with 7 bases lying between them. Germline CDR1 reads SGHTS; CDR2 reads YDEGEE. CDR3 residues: CASSFGENYGYTF. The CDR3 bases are TGTGCCAGCAGCTTCGGGGAGAACTATGGCTACACCTTC.

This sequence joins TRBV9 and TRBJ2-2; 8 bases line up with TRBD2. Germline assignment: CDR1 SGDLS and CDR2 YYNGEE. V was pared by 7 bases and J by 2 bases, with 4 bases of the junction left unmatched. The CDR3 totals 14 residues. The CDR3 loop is CASRGGLNTGELFF. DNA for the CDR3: TGTGCCAGCCGCGGGGGGCTAAACACCGGGGAGCTGTTTTTT.

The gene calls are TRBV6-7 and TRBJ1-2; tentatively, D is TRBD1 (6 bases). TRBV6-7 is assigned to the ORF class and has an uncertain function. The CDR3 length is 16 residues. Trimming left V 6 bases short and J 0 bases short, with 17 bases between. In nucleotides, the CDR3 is TGTGCCAGCAGCAGCGGGGGCGCCGGGACTAACTATGGCTACACCTTC. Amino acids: CASSSGGAGTNYGYTF.

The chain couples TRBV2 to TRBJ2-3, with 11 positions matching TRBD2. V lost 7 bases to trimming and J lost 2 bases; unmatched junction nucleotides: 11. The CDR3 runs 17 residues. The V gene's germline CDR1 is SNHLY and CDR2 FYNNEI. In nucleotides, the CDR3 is TGTGCCAGCAAGGGCGTGTTAGCGGGGGGGTTCACAGATACGCAGTATTTT. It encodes CASKGVLAGGFTDTQYF.

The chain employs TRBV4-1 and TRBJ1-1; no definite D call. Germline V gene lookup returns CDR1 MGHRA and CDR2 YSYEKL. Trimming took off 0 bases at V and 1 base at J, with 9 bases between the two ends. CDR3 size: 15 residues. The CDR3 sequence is CASSQEWAGNTEAFF. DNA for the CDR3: TGCGCCAGCAGCCAAGAATGGGCAGGGAACACTGAAGCTTTCTTT.

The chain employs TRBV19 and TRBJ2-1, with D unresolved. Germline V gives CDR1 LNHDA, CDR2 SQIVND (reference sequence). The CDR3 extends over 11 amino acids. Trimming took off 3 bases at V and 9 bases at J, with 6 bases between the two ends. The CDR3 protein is CASSMFREQFF. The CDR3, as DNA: TGTGCCAGTAGTATGTTCCGTGAGCAGTTCTTC.

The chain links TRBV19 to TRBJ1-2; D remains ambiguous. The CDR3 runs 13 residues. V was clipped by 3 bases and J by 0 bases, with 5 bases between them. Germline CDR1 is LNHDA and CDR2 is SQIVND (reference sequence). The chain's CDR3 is CASSIRANYGYTF. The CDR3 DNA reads TGTGCCAGTAGTATCCGTGCTAACTATGGCTACACCTTC.

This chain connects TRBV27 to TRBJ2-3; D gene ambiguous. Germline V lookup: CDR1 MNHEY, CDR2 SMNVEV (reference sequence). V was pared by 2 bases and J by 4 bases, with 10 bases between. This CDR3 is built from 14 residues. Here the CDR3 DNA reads TGTGCCAGCAGTTTACAATCCCGGGCAGATACGCAGTATTTT. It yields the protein CASSLQSRADTQYF.

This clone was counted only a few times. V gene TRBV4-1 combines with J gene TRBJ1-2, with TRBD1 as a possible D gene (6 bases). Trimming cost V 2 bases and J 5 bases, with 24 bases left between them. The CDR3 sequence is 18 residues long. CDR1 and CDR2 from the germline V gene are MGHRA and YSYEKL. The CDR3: CASSQPQQGGLSDYGYTF. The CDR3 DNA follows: TGCGCCAGCAGCCAACCTCAACAGGGAGGGCTTTCCGATTATGGCTACACCTTC.

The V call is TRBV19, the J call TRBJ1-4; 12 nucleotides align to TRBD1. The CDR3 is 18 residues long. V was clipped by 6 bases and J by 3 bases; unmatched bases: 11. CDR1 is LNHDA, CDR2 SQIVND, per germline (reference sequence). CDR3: CASSLAGTGGRANEKLFF. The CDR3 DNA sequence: TGTGCCAGTAGCCTTGCGGGGACAGGGGGCAGAGCTAATGAAAAACTGTTTTTT.

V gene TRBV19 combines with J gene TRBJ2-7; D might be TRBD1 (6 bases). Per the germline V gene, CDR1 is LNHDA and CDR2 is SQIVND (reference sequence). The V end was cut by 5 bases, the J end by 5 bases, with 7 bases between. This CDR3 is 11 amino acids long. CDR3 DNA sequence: TGTGCCAGTAGTCACAGGGACGAGCAGTACTTC. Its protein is CASSHRDEQYF.

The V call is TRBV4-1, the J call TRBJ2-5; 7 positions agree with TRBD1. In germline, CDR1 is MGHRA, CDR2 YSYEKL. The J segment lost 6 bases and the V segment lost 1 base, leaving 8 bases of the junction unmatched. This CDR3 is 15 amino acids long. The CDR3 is CASSQVDDRDKTQYF. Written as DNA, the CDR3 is TGCGCCAGCAGCCAAGTCGACGACAGGGACAAGACCCAGTACTTC.

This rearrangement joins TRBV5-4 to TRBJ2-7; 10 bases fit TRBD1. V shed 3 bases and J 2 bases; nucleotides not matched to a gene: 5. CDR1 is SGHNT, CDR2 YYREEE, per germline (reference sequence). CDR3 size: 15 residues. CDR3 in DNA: TGTGCCAGCAGCTCAAGGACAGGGGGAACCTACGAGCAGTACTTC. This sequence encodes CASSSRTGGTYEQYF.

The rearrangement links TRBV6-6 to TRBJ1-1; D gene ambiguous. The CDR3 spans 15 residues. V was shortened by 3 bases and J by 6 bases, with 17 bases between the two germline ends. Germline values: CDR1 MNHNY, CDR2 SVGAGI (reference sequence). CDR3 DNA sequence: TGTGCCAGCAGTTATAAGTGCAGAAGGAGGGCTGAAGCTTTCTTT. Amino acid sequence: CASSYKCRRRAEAFF.

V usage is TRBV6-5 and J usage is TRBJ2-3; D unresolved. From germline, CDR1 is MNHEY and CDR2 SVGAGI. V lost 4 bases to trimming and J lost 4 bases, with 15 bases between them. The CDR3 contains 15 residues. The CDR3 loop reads CASSSPSVTSDTQYF. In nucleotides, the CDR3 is TGTGCCAGCAGTTCCCCTTCGGTGACTTCAGATACGCAGTATTTT.

For the CDR3, the DNA is TGCGCCAGCAGCTCAACTAGCGGGGGGGATAATGAGCAGTTCTTC. It yields the protein CASSSTSGGDNEQFF. The chain recombines TRBV5-1 with TRBJ2-1, with 13 bases lining up with TRBD2. Looked up from germline, CDR1 is SGHRS and CDR2 is YFSETQ. The CDR3 has 15 amino acids. V was clipped by 3 bases and J by 7 bases; unmatched bases: 4.

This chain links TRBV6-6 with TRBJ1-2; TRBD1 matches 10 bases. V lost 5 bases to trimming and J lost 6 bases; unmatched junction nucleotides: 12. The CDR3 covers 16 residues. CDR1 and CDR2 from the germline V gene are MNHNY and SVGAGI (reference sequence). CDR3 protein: CASSPGAGQGVDGYTF. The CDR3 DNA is TGTGCCAGCAGTCCCGGGGCCGGACAGGGGGTTGATGGCTACACCTTC.

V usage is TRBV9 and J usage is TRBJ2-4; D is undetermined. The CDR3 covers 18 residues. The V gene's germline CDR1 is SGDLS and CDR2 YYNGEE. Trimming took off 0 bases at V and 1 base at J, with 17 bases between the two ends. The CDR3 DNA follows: TGTGCCAGCAGCGTAGGTGGCGGCGGAAGAAGGGCCAAAAACATTCAGTACTTC. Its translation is CASSVGGGGRRAKNIQYF.

Here the CDR3 reads CASSWTSGEQYF. The CDR3 DNA sequence: TGTGCCAGCAGCTGGACTAGCGGGGAGCAGTACTTC. The chain recombines TRBV5-6 with TRBJ2-7, with 11 bases aligning to TRBD2. CDR1 is SGHDT and CDR2 is YYEEEE in the germline V gene. The trim removed 3 bases at V and 7 bases at J, leaving 0 bases unmatched. The CDR3 covers 12 residues. The complete variable domain, with remaining parts taken from reference TRBV5-6 and TRBJ2-7, reads DAGVTQSPTHLIKTRGQQVTLRCSPKSGHDTVSWYQQALGQGPQFIFQYYEEEERQRGNFPDRFSGHQFPNYSSELNVNALLLGDSALYLCASSWTSGEQYFGPGTRLTVT.

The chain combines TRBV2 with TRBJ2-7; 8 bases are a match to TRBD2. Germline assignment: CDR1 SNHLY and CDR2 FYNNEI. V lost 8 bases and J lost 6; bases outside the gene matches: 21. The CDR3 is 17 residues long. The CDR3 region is CASHPRPRGVSPSEQYF. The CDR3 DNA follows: TGTGCCAGCCATCCCCGTCCGCGGGGGGTCTCCCCTTCCGAGCAGTACTTC.

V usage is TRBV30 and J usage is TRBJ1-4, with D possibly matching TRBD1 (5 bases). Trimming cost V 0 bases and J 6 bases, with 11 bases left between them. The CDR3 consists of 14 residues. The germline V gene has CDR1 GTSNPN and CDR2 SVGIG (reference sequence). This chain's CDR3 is CAWSVQGMDEKLFF. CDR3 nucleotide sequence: TGTGCCTGGAGTGTGCAGGGAATGGATGAAAAACTGTTTTTT.

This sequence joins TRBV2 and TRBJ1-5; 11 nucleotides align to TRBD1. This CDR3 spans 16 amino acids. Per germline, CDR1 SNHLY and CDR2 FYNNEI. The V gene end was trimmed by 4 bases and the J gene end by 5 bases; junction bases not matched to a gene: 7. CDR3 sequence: CASSVWDRGGYQPQHF. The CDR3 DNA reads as TGTGCCAGCAGTGTCTGGGACAGGGGGGGGTATCAGCCCCAGCATTTT.

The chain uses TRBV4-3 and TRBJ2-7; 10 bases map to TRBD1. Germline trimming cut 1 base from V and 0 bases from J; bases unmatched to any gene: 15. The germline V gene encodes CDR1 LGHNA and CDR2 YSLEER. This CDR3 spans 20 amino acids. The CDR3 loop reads CASSQGPKWIRTGGSYEQYF. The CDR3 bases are TGCGCCAGCAGCCAAGGACCAAAATGGATACGGACAGGGGGCTCCTACGAGCAGTACTTC.

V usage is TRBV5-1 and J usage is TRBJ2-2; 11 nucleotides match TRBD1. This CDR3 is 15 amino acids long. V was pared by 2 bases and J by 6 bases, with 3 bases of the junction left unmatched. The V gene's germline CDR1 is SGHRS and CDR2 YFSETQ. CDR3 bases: TGCGCCAGCAGCTTAGGACAGGGGGCACCCGGGGAGCTGTTTTTT. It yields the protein CASSLGQGAPGELFF.

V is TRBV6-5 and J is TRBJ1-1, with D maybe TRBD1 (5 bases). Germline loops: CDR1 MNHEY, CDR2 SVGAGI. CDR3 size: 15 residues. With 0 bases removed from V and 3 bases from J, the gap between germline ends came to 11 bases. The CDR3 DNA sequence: TGTGCCAGCAGTTACTCGAAGCGGGGCGACACTGAAGCTTTCTTT. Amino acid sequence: CASSYSKRGDTEAFF.

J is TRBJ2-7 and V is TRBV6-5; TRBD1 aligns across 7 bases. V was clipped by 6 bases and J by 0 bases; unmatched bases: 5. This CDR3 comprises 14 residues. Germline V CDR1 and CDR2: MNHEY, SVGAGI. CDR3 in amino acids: CASRRQGSSYEQYF. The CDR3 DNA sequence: TGTGCCAGCAGAAGACAGGGTAGCTCCTACGAGCAGTACTTC.

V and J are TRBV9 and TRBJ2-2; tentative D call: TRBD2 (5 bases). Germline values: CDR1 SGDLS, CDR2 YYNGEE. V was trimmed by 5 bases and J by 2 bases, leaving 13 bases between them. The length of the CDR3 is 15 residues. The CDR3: CASRGDYANTGELFF. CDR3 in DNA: TGTGCCAGCAGGGGTGACTACGCCAACACCGGGGAGCTGTTTTTT.

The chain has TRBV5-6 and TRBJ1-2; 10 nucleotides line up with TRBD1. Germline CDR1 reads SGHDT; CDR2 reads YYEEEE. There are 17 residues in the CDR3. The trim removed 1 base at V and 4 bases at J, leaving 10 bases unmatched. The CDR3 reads CASSLITDRGKLYGYTF. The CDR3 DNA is TGTGCCAGCAGCTTGATTACGGACAGGGGGAAACTCTATGGCTACACCTTC.